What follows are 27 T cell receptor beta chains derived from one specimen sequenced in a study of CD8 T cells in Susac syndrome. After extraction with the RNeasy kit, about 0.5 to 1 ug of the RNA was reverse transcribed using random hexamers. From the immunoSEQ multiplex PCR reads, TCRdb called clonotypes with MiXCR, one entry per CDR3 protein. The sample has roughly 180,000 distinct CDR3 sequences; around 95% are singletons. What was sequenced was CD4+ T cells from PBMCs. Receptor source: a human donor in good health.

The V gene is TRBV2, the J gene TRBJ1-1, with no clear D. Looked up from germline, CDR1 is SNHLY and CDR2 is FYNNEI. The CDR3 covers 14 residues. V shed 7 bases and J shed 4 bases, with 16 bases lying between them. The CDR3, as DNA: TGTGCCAGCATCAACATCCCGGGGTCCACTGAAGCTTTCTTT. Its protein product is CASINIPGSTEAFF.

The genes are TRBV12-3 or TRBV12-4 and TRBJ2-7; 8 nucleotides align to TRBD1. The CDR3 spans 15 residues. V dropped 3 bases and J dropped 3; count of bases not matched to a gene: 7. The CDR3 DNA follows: TGTGCCAGCAGTTTGCCGGACAGGGCCCACTACGAGCAGTACTTC. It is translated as CASSLPDRAHYEQYF.

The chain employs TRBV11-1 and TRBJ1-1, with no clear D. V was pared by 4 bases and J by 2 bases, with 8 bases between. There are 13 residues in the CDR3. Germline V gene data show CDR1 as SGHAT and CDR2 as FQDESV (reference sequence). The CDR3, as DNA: TGTGCCAGCAGCTGGGTTAGCAACACTGAAGCTTTCTTT. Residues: CASSWVSNTEAFF.

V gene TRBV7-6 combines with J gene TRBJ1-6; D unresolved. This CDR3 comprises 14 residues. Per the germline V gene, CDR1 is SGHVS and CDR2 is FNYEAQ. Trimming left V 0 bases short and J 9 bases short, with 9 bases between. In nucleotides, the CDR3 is TGTGCCAGCAGCTTAGCGGAGGGAAGTTCACCCCTCCACTTT. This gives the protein CASSLAEGSSPLHF.

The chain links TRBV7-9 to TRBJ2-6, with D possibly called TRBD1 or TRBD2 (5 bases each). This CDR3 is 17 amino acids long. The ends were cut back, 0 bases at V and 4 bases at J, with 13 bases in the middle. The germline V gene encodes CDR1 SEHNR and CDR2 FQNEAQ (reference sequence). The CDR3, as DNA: TGTGCCAGCAGCTTAGCGGGGGTGGCACCAGGGGCCAACGTCCTGACTTTC. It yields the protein CASSLAGVAPGANVLTF.

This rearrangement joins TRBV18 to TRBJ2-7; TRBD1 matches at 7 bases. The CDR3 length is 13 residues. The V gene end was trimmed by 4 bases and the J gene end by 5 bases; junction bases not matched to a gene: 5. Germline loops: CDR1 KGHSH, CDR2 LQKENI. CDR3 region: CASSLDRVHEQYF. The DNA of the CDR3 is TGTGCCAGCTCACTAGACAGGGTTCACGAGCAGTACTTC.

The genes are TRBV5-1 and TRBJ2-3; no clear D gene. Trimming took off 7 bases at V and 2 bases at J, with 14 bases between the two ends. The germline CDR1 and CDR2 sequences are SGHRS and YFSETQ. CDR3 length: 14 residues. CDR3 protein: CASLLNPLTDTQYF. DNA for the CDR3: TGCGCCAGCTTGCTCAATCCCCTCACAGATACGCAGTATTTT.

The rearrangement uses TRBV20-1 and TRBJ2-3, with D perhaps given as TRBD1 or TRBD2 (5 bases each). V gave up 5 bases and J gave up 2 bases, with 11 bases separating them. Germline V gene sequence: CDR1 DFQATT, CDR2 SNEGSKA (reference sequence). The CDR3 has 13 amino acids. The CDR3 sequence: CSAYPGTTDTQYF. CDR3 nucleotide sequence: TGCAGTGCTTACCCAGGGACCACAGATACGCAGTATTTT.

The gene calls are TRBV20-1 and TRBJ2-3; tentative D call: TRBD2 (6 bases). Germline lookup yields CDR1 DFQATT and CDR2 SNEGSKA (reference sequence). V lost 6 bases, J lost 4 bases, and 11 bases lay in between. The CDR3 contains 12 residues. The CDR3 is CSASGGSDTQYF. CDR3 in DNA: TGCAGTGCCTCTGGGGGGTCAGATACGCAGTATTTT.

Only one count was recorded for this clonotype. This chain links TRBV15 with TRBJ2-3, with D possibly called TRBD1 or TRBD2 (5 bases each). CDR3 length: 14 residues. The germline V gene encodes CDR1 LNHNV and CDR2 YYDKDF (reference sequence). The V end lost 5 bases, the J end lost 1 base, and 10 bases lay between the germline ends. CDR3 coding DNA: TGTGCCACCAGCGGATGGGACCGCACAGATACGCAGTATTTT. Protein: CATSGWDRTDTQYF.

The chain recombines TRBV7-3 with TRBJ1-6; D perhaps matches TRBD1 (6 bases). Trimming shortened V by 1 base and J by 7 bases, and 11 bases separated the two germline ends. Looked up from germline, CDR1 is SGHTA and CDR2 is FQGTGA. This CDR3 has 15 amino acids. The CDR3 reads CASSLKGDGNSPLHF. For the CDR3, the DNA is TGTGCCAGCAGCTTAAAGGGGGATGGAAATTCACCCCTCCACTTT.

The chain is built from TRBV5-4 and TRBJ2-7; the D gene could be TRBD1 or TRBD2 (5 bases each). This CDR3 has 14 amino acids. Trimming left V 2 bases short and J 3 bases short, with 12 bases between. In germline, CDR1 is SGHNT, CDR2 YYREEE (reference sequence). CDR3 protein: CASSFGTDGYEQYF. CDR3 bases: TGTGCCAGCAGCTTTGGGACGGATGGCTACGAGCAGTACTTC.

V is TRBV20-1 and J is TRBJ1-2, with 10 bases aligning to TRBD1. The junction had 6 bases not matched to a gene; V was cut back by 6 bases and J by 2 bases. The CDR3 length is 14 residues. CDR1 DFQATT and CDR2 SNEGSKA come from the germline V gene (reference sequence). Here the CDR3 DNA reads TGCAGTGCGCCCGGACAGGGGGAGAACTATGGCTACACCTTC. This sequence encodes CSAPGQGENYGYTF.

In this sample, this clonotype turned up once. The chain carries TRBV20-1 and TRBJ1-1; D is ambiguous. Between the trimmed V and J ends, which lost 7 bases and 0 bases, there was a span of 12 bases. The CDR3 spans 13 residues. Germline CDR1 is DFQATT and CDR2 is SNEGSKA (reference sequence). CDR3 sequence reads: CSVGTTMNTEAFF. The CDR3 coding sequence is TGCAGTGTCGGCACGACAATGAACACTGAAGCTTTCTTT.

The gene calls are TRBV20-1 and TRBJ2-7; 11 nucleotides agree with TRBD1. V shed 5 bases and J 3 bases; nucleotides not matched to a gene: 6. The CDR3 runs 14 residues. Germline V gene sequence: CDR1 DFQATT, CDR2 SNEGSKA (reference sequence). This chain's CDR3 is CSAPTGQGDYEQYF. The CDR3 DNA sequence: TGCAGTGCTCCTACGGGACAGGGGGACTACGAGCAGTACTTC.

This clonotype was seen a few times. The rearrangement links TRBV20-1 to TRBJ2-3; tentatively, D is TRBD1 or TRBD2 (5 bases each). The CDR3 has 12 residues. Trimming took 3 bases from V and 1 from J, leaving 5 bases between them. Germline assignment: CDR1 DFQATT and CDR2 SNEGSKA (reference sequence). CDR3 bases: TGCAGTGCTAGGGGGGGCACAGATACGCAGTATTTT. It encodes CSARGGTDTQYF.

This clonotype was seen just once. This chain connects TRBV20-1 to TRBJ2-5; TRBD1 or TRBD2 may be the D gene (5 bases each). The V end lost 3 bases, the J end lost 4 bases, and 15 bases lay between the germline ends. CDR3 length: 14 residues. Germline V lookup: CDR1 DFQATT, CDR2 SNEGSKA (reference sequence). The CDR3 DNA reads TGCAGTGCTAGGTCTAGCCAGGGTGCAGAGACCCAGTACTTC. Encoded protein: CSARSSQGAETQYF.

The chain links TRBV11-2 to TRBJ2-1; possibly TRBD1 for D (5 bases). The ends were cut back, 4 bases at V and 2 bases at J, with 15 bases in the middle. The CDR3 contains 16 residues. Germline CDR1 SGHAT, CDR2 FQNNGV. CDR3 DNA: TGTGCCAGCAGCTCCTACGTGGGGCAAGCCTACAATGAGCAGTTCTTC. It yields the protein CASSSYVGQAYNEQFF.

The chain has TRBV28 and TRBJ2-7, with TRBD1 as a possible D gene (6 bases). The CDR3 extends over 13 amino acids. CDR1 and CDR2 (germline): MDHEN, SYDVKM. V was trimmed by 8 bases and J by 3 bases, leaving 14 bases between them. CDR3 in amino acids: CASWYGQNYEQYF. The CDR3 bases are TGTGCCAGCTGGTACGGACAGAACTACGAGCAGTACTTC.

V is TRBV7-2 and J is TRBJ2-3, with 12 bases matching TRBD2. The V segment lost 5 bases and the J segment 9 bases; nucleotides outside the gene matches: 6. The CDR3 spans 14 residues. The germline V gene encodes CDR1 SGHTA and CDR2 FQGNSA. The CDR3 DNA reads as TGTGCCAGCAGCGGCGCTAGCGGGGGGGACACGCAGTATTTT. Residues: CASSGASGGDTQYF.

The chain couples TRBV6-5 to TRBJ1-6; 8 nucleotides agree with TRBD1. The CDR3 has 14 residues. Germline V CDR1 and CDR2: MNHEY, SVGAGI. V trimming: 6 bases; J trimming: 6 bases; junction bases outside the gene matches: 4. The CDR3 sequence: CASSRDRFNSPLHF. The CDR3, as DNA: TGTGCCAGCAGCAGGGACAGGTTTAATTCACCCCTCCACTTT.

The chain's CDR3 is CASSRWDKNEKLFF. DNA for the CDR3: TGTGCCAGCAGCCGATGGGACAAGAATGAAAAACTGTTTTTT. The chain links TRBV3-1 to TRBJ1-4; tentative D call: TRBD1 (6 bases). Germline V CDR1 and CDR2: LGHDT, YNNKEL (reference sequence). CDR3 length: 14 residues. Trimming pared 4 bases from V and 5 bases from J, leaving 11 bases between.

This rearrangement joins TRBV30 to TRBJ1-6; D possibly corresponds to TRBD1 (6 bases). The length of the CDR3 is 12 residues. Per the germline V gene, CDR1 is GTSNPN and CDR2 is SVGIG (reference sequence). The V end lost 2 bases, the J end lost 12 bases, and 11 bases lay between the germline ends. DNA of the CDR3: TGTGCCTGGAGTACAGGGCCTTTACCCCTCCACTTT. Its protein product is CAWSTGPLPLHF.

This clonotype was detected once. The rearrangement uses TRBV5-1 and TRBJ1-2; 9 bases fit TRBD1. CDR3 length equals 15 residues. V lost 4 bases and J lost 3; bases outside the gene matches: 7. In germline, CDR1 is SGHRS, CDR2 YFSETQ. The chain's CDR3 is CASSLGQGVDYGYTF. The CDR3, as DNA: TGCGCCAGCAGCCTGGGACAGGGAGTCGACTATGGCTACACCTTC.

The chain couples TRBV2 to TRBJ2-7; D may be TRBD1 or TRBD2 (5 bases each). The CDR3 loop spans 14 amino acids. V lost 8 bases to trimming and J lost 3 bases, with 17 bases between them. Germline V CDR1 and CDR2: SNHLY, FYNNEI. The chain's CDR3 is CASDQGRLSYEQYF. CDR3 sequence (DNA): TGTGCCAGCGATCAGGGACGGCTAAGCTACGAGCAGTACTTC.

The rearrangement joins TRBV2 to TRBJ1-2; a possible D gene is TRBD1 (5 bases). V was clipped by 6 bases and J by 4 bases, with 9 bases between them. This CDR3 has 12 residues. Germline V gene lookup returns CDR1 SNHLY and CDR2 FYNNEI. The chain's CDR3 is CASREGSYGYTF. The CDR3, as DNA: TGTGCCAGCAGGGAGGGGTCCTATGGCTACACCTTC.

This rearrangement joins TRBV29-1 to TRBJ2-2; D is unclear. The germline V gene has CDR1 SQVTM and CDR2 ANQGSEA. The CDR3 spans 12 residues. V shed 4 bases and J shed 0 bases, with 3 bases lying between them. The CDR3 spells CSVATNTGELFF. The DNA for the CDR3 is TGCAGCGTTGCAACGAACACCGGGGAGCTGTTTTTT.